This T cell receptor (beta chain) was captured in a study of T-cell reconstitution after alpha-beta-depleted transplantation in children. Study-wide points: When one year had passed after transplant, most T-cell counts and diversity came from newly produced T cells.

CDR3 length: 14 amino acids. The V gene end was trimmed by 5 bases and the J gene end by 4 bases; junction bases not matched to a gene: 6. Germline lookup yields CDR1 SEHNR and CDR2 FQNEAQ (reference sequence). For TCRbeta, the library was prepared with unique molecular identifiers. TCRdb reprocessed the PCR reads via MiXCR and lists one record per CDR3 protein. The repertoire consists of 550,000 to 600,000 distinct CDR3 sequences, with under 30% occurring once and the leading ten covering around an eighth. As to this clonotype: Its antigen is unidentified.

The receptor comes from a boy in the first two years of life who had a stem cell transplant for acute myeloid leukemia, so the T cells may come from the graft donor. The sequenced sample was PBMCs, mostly from graft donor cells, obtained 360 days after TCRalphabeta/CD19-depleted stem cell transplant. The chain employs TRBV7-9 and TRBJ1-1, with TRBD1 matching over 8 bases. CDR3 amino acids: CASSTRTGSTEAFF. In DNA, the CDR3 is TGTGCCAGCAGCACGCGGACAGGGAGCACTGAAGCTTTCTTT. The complete variable domain, with remaining parts taken from reference TRBV7-9 and TRBJ1-1, reads DTGVSQNPRHKITKRGQNVTFRCDPISEHNRLYWYRQTLGQGPEFLTYFQNEAQLEKSRLLSDRFSAERPKGSFSTLEIQRTEQGDSAMYLCASSTRTGSTEAFFGQGTRLTVV.